The clone carrying this TCR beta chain was observed a handful of times. The sample originates from a study of cytomegalovirus exposure and HLA in healthy donors. Whole-study context: Within an early data release were tens of millions of unique TCRs drawn from HLA-typed donors.

13 Jbeta primers and 60 Vbeta primers were used for the PCR. TCRdb's copy holds only in-frame clones and misses some; the assay was immunoSEQ multiplex PCR. In the table there are roughly 100,000 clones, around 72% of which are singletons. Trimming stripped 4 bases from V and 3 bases from J, with 10 bases between. Germline V gene sequence: CDR1 MGHRA, CDR2 YSYEKL. This CDR3 comprises 13 residues. The chain links TRBV4-1 to TRBJ2-7; D may be TRBD1 (6 bases). The sample was PBMCs. The clonotype was recovered from a male donor in good health and CMV-seronegative. The CDR3 nucleotides are TGCGCCAGCAGCCCCCGGGACAACTACGAGCAGTACTTC. This translates into CASSPRDNYEQYF.